What follows are 24 T cell receptor beta chains derived from one specimen sequenced in a study of siplizumab effects on memory and regulatory T cells (dated by TCRdb to between 2019 and 2020). The method was the immunoSEQ multiplex PCR assay. The table was pulled from immuneACCESS by TCRdb, which kept in-frame rearrangements only. Such tables lose some clones; where checked, under half of the loss comes from unresolved V genes, and the rest has no known cause. The sample table shows tens of thousands of clones, and about 91% are seen once. In total, the top ten clones hold 1.5% of the sample. The sample taken for sequencing was Tregs sorted from blood. Source of these receptors: a human donor in good health.

The chain employs TRBV6-5 and TRBJ1-2; 8 bases agree with TRBD1. The trim removed 5 bases at V and 5 bases at J, leaving 7 bases unmatched. The germline V gene encodes CDR1 MNHEY and CDR2 SVGAGI. The CDR3 has 14 amino acids. The CDR3 DNA sequence: TGTGCCAGCAGTGACACAGGGGGTTGGTATGGCTACACCTTC. Amino acids: CASSDTGGWYGYTF.

The chain carries TRBV5-1 and TRBJ2-3, with 9 bases lining up with TRBD2. CDR3 size: 15 residues. Germline V gene data show CDR1 as SGHRS and CDR2 as YFSETQ. V dropped 2 bases and J dropped 4; count of bases not matched to a gene: 5. CDR3 amino acids: CASSFQRGAADTQYF. As DNA, the CDR3 is TGCGCCAGCAGCTTTCAGCGGGGGGCGGCAGATACGCAGTATTTT.

The chain combines TRBV27 with TRBJ2-7; D remains unclear. The CDR3 has 17 amino acids. The V gene lost 4 bases and the J gene lost 4 bases, with 23 bases spanning the gap. CDR1 and CDR2 (germline): MNHEY, SMNVEV (reference sequence). The CDR3 DNA follows: TGTGCCAGCAGTTCCCACGTTGGCCTCGCCGCTTCTTACGAGCAGTACTTC. Protein sequence: CASSSHVGLAASYEQYF.

V gene TRBV27 combines with J gene TRBJ1-2; maybe TRBD1 (6 bases). V lost 5 bases and J lost 2, with 12 bases in between. The germline V gene encodes CDR1 MNHEY and CDR2 SMNVEV (reference sequence). The CDR3 is made up of 14 amino acids. The CDR3 DNA follows: TGTGCCAGCAGTCCACAGGGCTCGAACTATGGCTACACCTTC. Translating gives CASSPQGSNYGYTF.

This rearrangement joins TRBV6-5 to TRBJ1-6; D is unresolved. The V gene lost 6 bases and the J gene lost 8 bases, with 11 bases spanning the gap. The CDR3 spans 13 residues. CDR1 is MNHEY and CDR2 is SVGAGI in the germline V gene. In DNA form, the CDR3 reads TGTGCCAGCAGCCTTATTCGAGATTCACCCCTCCACTTT. Translation gives CASSLIRDSPLHF.

This clone was seen once. The rearrangement joins TRBV7-2 to TRBJ1-2; D perhaps matches TRBD1 (5 bases). The CDR3 is 13 amino acids. Between the trimmed V and J ends, which lost 3 bases and 6 bases, there was a span of 11 bases. Germline V gene sequence: CDR1 SGHTA, CDR2 FQGNSA. In nucleotides, the CDR3 is TGTGCCAGCAGCTTGATCAGGGCAGATGGCTACACCTTC. Amino acid sequence: CASSLIRADGYTF.

This clone showed up just a few times. The chain uses TRBV4-1 and TRBJ1-6, with D maybe TRBD1 (6 bases). V was pared by 4 bases and J by 8 bases, with 15 bases between. CDR3 length: 15 amino acids. Germline-derived CDR1 and CDR2 are MGHRA and YSYEKL. CDR3 nucleotide sequence: TGCGCCAGCAGCCGAAGGGAACAGGGAGATTCACCCCTCCACTTT. Encoded protein: CASSRREQGDSPLHF.

The chain is built from TRBV7-2 and TRBJ2-7; 12 bases are a match to TRBD2. The CDR3 totals 15 residues. CDR1 is SGHTA and CDR2 is FQGNSA in the germline V gene. Trimming took 5 bases from V and 3 from J; bases not matched to a gene: 5. CDR3 region: CASSLRTSGDYEQYF. The CDR3 nucleotides are TGTGCCAGCAGCCTTCGGACTAGCGGGGACTACGAGCAGTACTTC.

The chain has TRBV5-1 and TRBJ1-2, with 7 bases aligning to TRBD1. CDR3 length equals 14 residues. Germline assignment: CDR1 SGHRS and CDR2 YFSETQ. Trimming at V came to 6 bases and at J to 1 base, leaving 6 bases not matched to a gene. Here the CDR3 reads CASTRGGNNYGYTF. The CDR3 nucleotides read TGCGCCAGCACGAGAGGGGGCAATAACTATGGCTACACCTTC. Full variable domain (missing parts from reference TRBV5-1 and TRBJ1-2): KAGVTQTPRYLIKTRGQQVTLSCSPISGHRSVSWYQQTPGQGLQFLFEYFSETQRNKGNFPGRFSGRQFSNSRSEMNVSTLELGDSALYLCASTRGGNNYGYTFGSGTRLTVV.

In this sample, this clone turned up once. The rearrangement links TRBV9 to TRBJ2-6, with a weak D call TRBD1 (7 bases). Trimming left V 4 bases short and J 0 bases short, with 14 bases between. Germline CDR1 is SGDLS and CDR2 is YYNGEE. The CDR3 runs to 17 residues. CDR3: CASSSQGGTSGANVLTF. The DNA of the CDR3 is TGTGCCAGCAGCTCCCAGGGGGGTACCTCTGGGGCCAACGTCCTGACTTTC.

The chain employs TRBV21-1 and TRBJ2-3; the table's D call TRBD1 went unverified against the DNA. TRBV21-1 is described as a pseudogene. This CDR3 comprises 16 residues. This chain's CDR3 is CASSRKLQRGPDTQYF. The CDR3 DNA follows: TGTGCCAGCAGCAGAAAGCTCCAAAGGGGGCCAGATACGCAGTATTTT.

The chain uses TRBV5-1 and TRBJ2-7; TRBD1 agrees at 9 bases. This CDR3 contains 17 residues. V lost 4 bases to trimming and J lost 2 bases; unmatched junction nucleotides: 13. CDR1 is SGHRS and CDR2 is YFSETQ in the germline V gene. The CDR3 coding sequence is TGCGCCAGCAGCCTAGATTTCACGGGACAGGGCACCTACGAGCAGTACTTC. Translating it yields CASSLDFTGQGTYEQYF.

This chain joins TRBV5-1 and TRBJ1-6; 7 nucleotides match TRBD1. CDR3 size: 16 residues. Germline CDR1 and CDR2: SGHRS and YFSETQ. Trimming took 5 bases from V and 6 from J; bases not matched to a gene: 11. The CDR3 spells CASRWNTGEGNSPLHF. The CDR3 coding sequence is TGCGCCAGCAGATGGAATACAGGGGAGGGTAATTCACCCCTCCACTTT.

The V and J genes are TRBV7-9 and TRBJ2-3; TRBD2 matches at 13 bases. Trimming cost V 6 bases and J 2 bases; bases outside gene matches: 5. The CDR3 is 16 amino acids. Germline V gene data show CDR1 as SEHNR and CDR2 as FQNEAQ (reference sequence). In DNA form, the CDR3 reads TGTGCCAGCAGTGCCGGGACTAGCGGGATCACAGATACGCAGTATTTT. Protein: CASSAGTSGITDTQYF.

The chain couples TRBV6-5 to TRBJ1-2; 9 bases are shared with TRBD1. V gave up 2 bases and J gave up 3 bases; unmatched junction bases: 1. The germline V gene encodes CDR1 MNHEY and CDR2 SVGAGI. The CDR3 length is 14 residues. The CDR3 loop is CASSYRDRDYGYTF. The CDR3 DNA follows: TGTGCCAGCAGTTACCGGGACAGGGACTATGGCTACACCTTC.

The chain recombines TRBV5-5 with TRBJ1-2, with D perhaps TRBD1 (6 bases). This CDR3 is built from 13 residues. Looked up from germline, CDR1 is SGHKS and CDR2 is YYEKEE (reference sequence). Trimming took 4 bases from V and 4 from J, leaving 11 bases between them. CDR3 coding DNA: TGTGCCAGCAGCACCCAGGGGTTCTATGGCTACACCTTC. Protein: CASSTQGFYGYTF.

The chain links TRBV4-1 to TRBJ2-4; D possibly uses TRBD1 or TRBD2 (5 bases each). V was pared by 3 bases and J by 2 bases, with 17 bases between. Germline CDR1 and CDR2: MGHRA and YSYEKL. CDR3 length equals 17 residues. CDR3 DNA sequence: TGCGCCAGCAGCCATGCCTACGGGGCAGATCCCAAAAACATTCAGTACTTC. Amino acids: CASSHAYGADPKNIQYF.

This chain uses TRBV5-1 with TRBJ2-5; D call uncertain. V lost 1 base, J lost 5 bases, and 12 bases lay in between. CDR1 is SGHRS and CDR2 is YFSETQ in the germline V gene. This CDR3 contains 14 residues. CDR3 DNA sequence: TGCGCCAGCAGCTTGCCCGATACTACCGAGACCCAGTACTTC. Its protein product is CASSLPDTTETQYF.

The chain uses TRBV5-1 and TRBJ2-1; D gene ambiguous. V was pared by 2 bases and J by 0 bases, with 6 bases between. This CDR3 is 14 amino acids long. The germline gives CDR1 SGHRS, CDR2 YFSETQ. This CDR3 reads CASSLATSYNEQFF. The CDR3 DNA is TGCGCCAGCAGCTTAGCGACCTCCTACAATGAGCAGTTCTTC.

The V call is TRBV9, the J call TRBJ1-6, with D hard to call. In germline, CDR1 is SGDLS, CDR2 YYNGEE. The CDR3 covers 15 residues. V gave up 4 bases and J gave up 7 bases, with 15 bases separating them. CDR3 in amino acids: CASSYRGAGNSPLHF. Here the CDR3 DNA reads TGTGCCAGCAGCTACCGGGGAGCTGGGAATTCACCCCTCCACTTT.

The genes are TRBV7-6 and TRBJ1-3; 8 nucleotides line up with TRBD1. The V segment lost 4 bases and the J segment 2 bases; nucleotides outside the gene matches: 1. The germline gives CDR1 SGHVS, CDR2 FNYEAQ. This CDR3 region has 14 residues. The CDR3 region has the DNA TGTGCCAGCAGCTCGACAGGGGCTGGAAACACCATATATTTT. Its translation is CASSSTGAGNTIYF.

The rearrangement joins TRBV5-6 to TRBJ1-1; 7 bases fit TRBD1. The V gene end was trimmed by 0 bases and the J gene end by 4 bases; junction bases not matched to a gene: 6. The CDR3 covers 15 residues. CDR1 is SGHDT, CDR2 YYEEEE, per germline. The CDR3, as DNA: TGTGCCAGCAGCTTGGGTCCGTCAGGGGGCACTGAAGCTTTCTTT. Translation: CASSLGPSGGTEAFF. Together with reference TRBV5-6 and TRBJ1-1, the CDR3 gives the full variable domain: DAGVTQSPTHLIKTRGQQVTLRCSPKSGHDTVSWYQQALGQGPQFIFQYYEEEERQRGNFPDRFSGHQFPNYSSELNVNALLLGDSALYLCASSLGPSGGTEAFFGQGTRLTVV.

The rearrangement links TRBV2 to TRBJ1-1; unclear D gene. The CDR3 is 13 amino acids. Trimming shortened V by 2 bases and J by 5 bases, and 9 bases separated the two germline ends. Germline V lookup: CDR1 SNHLY, CDR2 FYNNEI. DNA of the CDR3: TGTGCCAGCAGTGAACCGGGCGGAACTGAAGCTTTCTTT. Translation: CASSEPGGTEAFF.

This sequence joins TRBV5-1 and TRBJ2-3; a possible D gene is TRBD2 (5 bases). V lost 4 bases and J 2 bases, leaving 11 bases between the germline ends. The CDR3 is made up of 14 amino acids. CDR1 is SGHRS and CDR2 is YFSETQ in the germline V gene. The CDR3 reads CASSTGLTTDTQYF. The CDR3 nucleotides are TGCGCCAGCAGCACCGGACTCACCACAGATACGCAGTATTTT.